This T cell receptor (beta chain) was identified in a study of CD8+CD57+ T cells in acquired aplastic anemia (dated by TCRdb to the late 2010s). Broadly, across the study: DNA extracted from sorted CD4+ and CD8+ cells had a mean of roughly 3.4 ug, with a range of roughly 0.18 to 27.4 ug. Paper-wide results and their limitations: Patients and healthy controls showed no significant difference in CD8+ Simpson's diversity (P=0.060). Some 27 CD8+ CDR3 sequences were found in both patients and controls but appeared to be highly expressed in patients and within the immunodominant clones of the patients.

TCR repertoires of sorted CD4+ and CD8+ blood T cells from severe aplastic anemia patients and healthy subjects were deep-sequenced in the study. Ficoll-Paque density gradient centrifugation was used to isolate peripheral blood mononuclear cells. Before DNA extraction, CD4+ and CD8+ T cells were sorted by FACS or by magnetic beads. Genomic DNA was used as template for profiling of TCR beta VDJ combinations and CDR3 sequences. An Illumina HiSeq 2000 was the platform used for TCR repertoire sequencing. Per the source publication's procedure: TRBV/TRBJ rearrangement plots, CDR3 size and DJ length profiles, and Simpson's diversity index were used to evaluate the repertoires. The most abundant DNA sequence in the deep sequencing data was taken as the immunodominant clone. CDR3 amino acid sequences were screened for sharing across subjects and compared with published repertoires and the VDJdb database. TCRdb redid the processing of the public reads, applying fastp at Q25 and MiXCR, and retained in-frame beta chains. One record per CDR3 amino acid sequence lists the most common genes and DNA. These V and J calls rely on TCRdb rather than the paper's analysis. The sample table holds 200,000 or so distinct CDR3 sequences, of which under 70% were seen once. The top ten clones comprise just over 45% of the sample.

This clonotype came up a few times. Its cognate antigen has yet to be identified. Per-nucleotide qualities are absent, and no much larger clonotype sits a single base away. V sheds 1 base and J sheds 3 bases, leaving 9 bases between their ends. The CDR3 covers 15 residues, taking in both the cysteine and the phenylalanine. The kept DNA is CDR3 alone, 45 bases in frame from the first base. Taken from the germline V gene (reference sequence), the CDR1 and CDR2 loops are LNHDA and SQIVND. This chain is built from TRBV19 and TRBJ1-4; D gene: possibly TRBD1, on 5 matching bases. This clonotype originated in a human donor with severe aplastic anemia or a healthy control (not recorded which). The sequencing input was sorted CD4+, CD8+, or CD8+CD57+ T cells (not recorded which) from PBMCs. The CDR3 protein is CASSIATASNEKLFF. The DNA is TGTGCCAGTAGTATAGCGACAGCCTCTAATGAAAAACTGTTTTTT.